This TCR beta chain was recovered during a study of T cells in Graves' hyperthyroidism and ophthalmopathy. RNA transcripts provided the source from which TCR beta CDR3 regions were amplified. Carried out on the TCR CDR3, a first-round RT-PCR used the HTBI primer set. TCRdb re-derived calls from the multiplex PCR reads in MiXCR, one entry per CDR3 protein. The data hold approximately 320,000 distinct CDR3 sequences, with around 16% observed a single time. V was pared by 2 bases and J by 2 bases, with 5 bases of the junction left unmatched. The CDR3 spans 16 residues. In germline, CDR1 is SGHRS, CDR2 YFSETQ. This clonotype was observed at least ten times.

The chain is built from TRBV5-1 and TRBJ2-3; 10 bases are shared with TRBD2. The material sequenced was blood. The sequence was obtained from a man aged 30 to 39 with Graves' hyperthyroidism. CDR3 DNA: TGCGCCAGCAGCTTTAGCGGGAGGCACTCCACAGATACGCAGTATTTT. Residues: CASSFSGRHSTDTQYF.